Below, 3 T cell receptor beta chains from the same sample are listed, as sequenced in a study of technical replicates of blood from a few donors. Clones were read by immunoSEQ multiplex PCR, and TCRdb kept only the in-frame ones, dropping some. The table includes around 84,000 clones, roughly 98% detected once. The sample consisted of T cells isolated from PBMCs. The receptors stem from a human donor in good health.

This clone was detected only once. The rearrangement uses TRBV5-1 and TRBJ2-1; weak D call: TRBD2 (6 bases). Germline lookup yields CDR1 SGHRS and CDR2 YFSETQ. V lost 2 bases, J lost 2 bases, and 14 bases lay in between. The CDR3 has 16 residues. Here the CDR3 DNA reads TGCGCCAGCAGCTTCGGGGGAGAGTCCGCCTACAATGAGCAGTTCTTC. Translation: CASSFGGESAYNEQFF. Full variable domain (outside the CDR3, taken from reference TRBV5-1 and TRBJ2-1): KAGVTQTPRYLIKTRGQQVTLSCSPISGHRSVSWYQQTPGQGLQFLFEYFSETQRNKGNFPGRFSGRQFSNSRSEMNVSTLELGDSALYLCASSFGGESAYNEQFFGPGTRLTVL.

The CDR3, as DNA: TGTGCCAGCAGTGAAAAAAGGGTGGTGGGGACATCATATGGCTACACCTTC. The encoded protein is CASSEKRVVGTSYGYTF. The chain has TRBV2 and TRBJ1-2; D possibly corresponds to TRBD1 (6 bases). V lost 2 bases and J 5 bases, leaving 21 bases between the germline ends. The CDR3 has 17 amino acids. The germline V gene encodes CDR1 SNHLY and CDR2 FYNNEI.

The J gene is TRBJ1-1, the V gene TRBV5-1; perhaps TRBD1 as D (6 bases). The germline gives CDR1 SGHRS, CDR2 YFSETQ. V was cut by 0 bases and J by 1 base, with 7 bases left in between. There are 14 residues in the CDR3. Written as DNA, the CDR3 is TGCGCCAGCAGCTTGGGGGGACAGAACACTGAAGCTTTCTTT. This codes for CASSLGGQNTEAFF.